The 22 T cell receptor beta chains below all came from one sample that was sequenced in a study of T-cell reconstitution after alpha-beta-depleted transplantation in children. Unique molecular identifiers featured in how the TCRbeta library was prepared. TCRdb itself ran the PCR reads through MiXCR, one entry per CDR3 protein. The table includes about 900,000 distinct CDR3 sequences, roughly 31% detected once. Sequenced here: PBMCs, mostly from graft donor cells, sampled 360 days after TCRalphabeta/CD19-depleted stem cell transplant. These receptors all stem from a boy under two years old who had a stem cell transplant for SCID, so the T cells may come from the graft donor.

This clonotype has more than one count but fewer than ten. This rearrangement joins TRBV2 to TRBJ2-1; TRBD2 might be the D (5 bases). V was pared by 7 bases and J by 0 bases, with 16 bases between. This CDR3 is built from 16 residues. Germline assignment: CDR1 SNHLY and CDR2 FYNNEI. For the CDR3, the DNA is TGTGCCAGCAATCCGACCGGACTCAGCTCCTACAATGAGCAGTTCTTC. It is translated as CASNPTGLSSYNEQFF.

In its sample, this clonotype was seen a few times. The chain is built from TRBV6-5 and TRBJ2-3, with D unresolved. Germline CDR1 and CDR2: MNHEY and SVGAGI. Trimming removed 1 base at V and 1 base at J, with 6 bases between. The CDR3 length is 14 residues. In DNA form, the CDR3 reads TGTGCCAGCAGTTACTGGGTGGGCACAGATACGCAGTATTTT. The encoded protein is CASSYWVGTDTQYF.

The rearrangement links TRBV4-1 to TRBJ1-1; 8 bases are a match to TRBD1. CDR1 is MGHRA, CDR2 YSYEKL, per germline. J was trimmed by 4 bases and V by 1 base; bases with no gene match: 5. This CDR3 has 15 residues. CDR3 DNA: TGCGCCAGCAGCCAAGGTCTTGACAGGGGCACTGAAGCTTTCTTT. This translates into CASSQGLDRGTEAFF.

The rearrangement joins TRBV5-1 to TRBJ2-3; TRBD2 matches at 8 bases. The ends lost 0 bases at V and 2 bases at J; junction bases unmatched: 2. Per the germline V gene, CDR1 is SGHRS and CDR2 is YFSETQ. This CDR3 region has 15 residues. For the CDR3, the DNA is TGCGCCAGCAGCTTGGTTAGCGGGGCCACAGATACGCAGTATTTT. Translated: CASSLVSGATDTQYF.

This clonotype was observed a few times. The chain combines TRBV5-4 with TRBJ2-2, with TRBD1 as a possible D gene (7 bases). Germline assignment: CDR1 SGHNT and CDR2 YYREEE (reference sequence). With 4 bases removed from V and 2 bases from J, the gap between germline ends came to 12 bases. This CDR3 contains 15 residues. CDR3 region: CASSPQGGNTGELFF. In DNA, the CDR3 is TGTGCCAGCAGCCCCCAGGGGGGAAACACCGGGGAGCTGTTTTTT.

This rearrangement joins TRBV29-1 to TRBJ2-3; TRBD2 matches at 11 bases. CDR3 length: 15 residues. Germline-derived CDR1 and CDR2 are SQVTM and ANQGSEA. V was clipped by 6 bases and J by 3 bases; unmatched bases: 8. The CDR3 region is CSVGRLAGGTDTQYF. CDR3 bases: TGCAGCGTCGGAAGATTAGCGGGGGGGACAGATACGCAGTATTTT.

The sample holds a few counts of this clonotype. The rearrangement joins TRBV3-1 to TRBJ2-7; D could derive from TRBD1 or TRBD2 (5 bases each). Trimming stripped 0 bases from V and 7 bases from J, with 16 bases between. The CDR3 covers 15 residues. Germline V gene sequence: CDR1 LGHDT, CDR2 YNNKEL (reference sequence). CDR3 amino acids: CASSQEEVGTREQYF. CDR3 nucleotides: TGTGCCAGCAGCCAAGAAGAGGTGGGGACGCGGGAGCAGTACTTC.

V usage is TRBV12-3 or TRBV12-4 and J usage is TRBJ1-6; D remains ambiguous. This CDR3 has 14 residues. V gave up 7 bases and J gave up 6 bases, with 13 bases separating them. CDR3 protein: CASTRKTGNSPLHF. In nucleotides, the CDR3 is TGTGCCAGCACCCGGAAGACCGGTAATTCACCCCTCCACTTT.

The chain has TRBV9 and TRBJ2-2; a weak D match, TRBD2 (5 bases). Trimming took off 0 bases at V and 5 bases at J, with 11 bases between the two ends. This CDR3 has 15 amino acids. Germline assignment: CDR1 SGDLS and CDR2 YYNGEE. CDR3 coding DNA: TGTGCCAGCAGCGTAGAGGGAGAGGTGACCGGGGAGCTGTTTTTT. It specifies CASSVEGEVTGELFF.

The chain is built from TRBV3-1 and TRBJ2-2; 8 bases line up with TRBD1. The V gene end was trimmed by 1 base and the J gene end by 4 bases; junction bases not matched to a gene: 5. The CDR3 length is 16 residues. The germline V gene encodes CDR1 LGHDT and CDR2 YNNKEL (reference sequence). The CDR3 DNA sequence: TGTGCCAGCAGCCAAGGAAGCGGACAGGGCACCGGGGAGCTGTTTTTT. Translated: CASSQGSGQGTGELFF.

This clonotype has only a few counts. The chain employs TRBV20-1 and TRBJ1-5, with D unresolved. The length of the CDR3 is 13 residues. Germline V gene sequence: CDR1 DFQATT, CDR2 SNEGSKA (reference sequence). The V end was cut by 4 bases, the J end by 4 bases, with 11 bases between. Written as DNA, the CDR3 is TGCAGTGCTATCCGGGTTTCAAATCAGCCCCAGCATTTT. Amino acid sequence: CSAIRVSNQPQHF.

This clonotype was seen a handful of times. This CDR3 is CASSSTGTGILETQYF. The CDR3 DNA is TGTGCCAGCAGCTCTACCGGGACAGGGATCCTCGAGACCCAGTACTTC. The chain employs TRBV11-1 and TRBJ2-5; 9 nucleotides agree with TRBD1. CDR1 is SGHAT, CDR2 FQDESV, per germline (reference sequence). V shed 4 bases, J shed 5 bases, and the junction held 11 bases outside the gene matches. This CDR3 has 16 amino acids.

The chain carries TRBV28 and TRBJ2-1, with 10 bases that match TRBD2. Germline trimming cut 3 bases from V and 6 bases from J; bases unmatched to any gene: 5. The germline gives CDR1 MDHEN, CDR2 SYDVKM. The CDR3 has 15 residues. CDR3 coding DNA: TGTGCCAGCAGTTTGACCGGGACTAGCGCCAATGAGCAGTTCTTC. Amino acid sequence: CASSLTGTSANEQFF.

The chain couples TRBV5-1 to TRBJ1-2, with D hard to call. This CDR3 has 14 amino acids. Per the germline V gene, CDR1 is SGHRS and CDR2 is YFSETQ. V lost 4 bases to trimming and J lost 5 bases, with 15 bases between them. CDR3: CASSQEGSGYGYTF. The CDR3 region has the DNA TGCGCCAGCAGCCAGGAGGGTTCAGGTTATGGCTACACCTTC. Looking up the rest from reference TRBV5-1 and TRBJ1-2 gives the full variable domain: KAGVTQTPRYLIKTRGQQVTLSCSPISGHRSVSWYQQTPGQGLQFLFEYFSETQRNKGNFPGRFSGRQFSNSRSEMNVSTLELGDSALYLCASSQEGSGYGYTFGSGTRLTVV.

This chain joins TRBV20-1 and TRBJ2-1; the D gene is possibly TRBD2 (5 bases). The CDR3 spans 15 residues. Looked up from germline, CDR1 is DFQATT and CDR2 is SNEGSKA (reference sequence). V lost 0 bases and J 5 bases, leaving 14 bases between the germline ends. CDR3 bases: TGCAGTGCTAGAGACGCCTCATCTAGCAACAATGAGCAGTTCTTC. Protein product: CSARDASSSNNEQFF.

The rearrangement joins TRBV4-3 to TRBJ2-2; 10 nucleotides match TRBD1. With 4 bases clipped from V and 6 bases from J, the junction kept 8 bases outside the gene matches. Germline V gene sequence: CDR1 LGHNA, CDR2 YSLEER. This CDR3 contains 16 residues. In DNA form, the CDR3 reads TGCGCCAGCAGCCCGCTAGACAGGGGGCCCCCCGGGGAGCTGTTTTTT. It yields the protein CASSPLDRGPPGELFF.

The table lists this clonotype with a few counts. J is TRBJ2-7 and V is TRBV4-2; D is unclear. The V end was cut by 0 bases, the J end by 7 bases, with 7 bases between. Per the germline V gene, CDR1 is LGHNA and CDR2 is YNFKEQ. The CDR3 spans 12 residues. The CDR3 region has the DNA TGTGCCAGCAGCCAAGACCTCCGGGAGCAGTACTTC. Its protein is CASSQDLREQYF.

The chain has TRBV5-1 and TRBJ2-1; 9 nucleotides agree with TRBD1. CDR3 size: 17 residues. V lost 5 bases and J lost 1; bases outside the gene matches: 10. CDR1 is SGHRS and CDR2 is YFSETQ in the germline V gene. The CDR3 region has the DNA TGCGCCAGCAGTCCACGGACAGGGGAATGGTCCTACAATGAGCAGTTCTTC. Amino acids: CASSPRTGEWSYNEQFF.

This rearrangement joins TRBV12-3 or TRBV12-4 to TRBJ2-2, with 8 bases aligning to TRBD1. The V and J ends lost 3 bases and 1 base, in that order; junction bases with no gene match: 4. The CDR3 contains 16 residues. CDR3 bases: TGTGCCAGCAGTTTCCGACAGGGGAGGAACACCGGGGAGCTGTTTTTT. Encoded protein: CASSFRQGRNTGELFF.

With regard to this clonotype: The junction differs from germline at one of its ends, possibly a read error. The CDR3 coding sequence is TGTGCCAGCAGCTTAGAGTATGGGACGGACGAATACTTC. Amino acids: CASSLEYGTDEYF. This chain connects TRBV7-9 to TRBJ2-1; TRBD1 or TRBD2 may be the D gene (5 bases each). The CDR3 is 13 amino acids. From germline, CDR1 is SEHNR and CDR2 FQNEAQ (reference sequence).

The genes are TRBV11-2 and TRBJ2-7; no clear D gene. This CDR3 is 14 amino acids long. V was clipped by 0 bases and J by 7 bases, with 13 bases between them. Germline-derived CDR1 and CDR2 are SGHAT and FQNNGV. The DNA of the CDR3 is TGTGCCAGCAGCTTAGATCAGGTAGTCCGGGAGCAGTACTTC. This translates into CASSLDQVVREQYF. Drawing the rest from reference TRBV11-2 and TRBJ2-7, the complete variable domain is EAGVAQSPRYKIIEKRQSVAFWCNPISGHATLYWYQQILGQGPKLLIQFQNNGVVDDSQLPKDRFSAERLKGVDSTLKIQPAKLEDSAVYLCASSLDQVVREQYFGPGTRLTVT.

The V and J genes are TRBV12-3 or TRBV12-4 and TRBJ2-3; weak D call: TRBD2 (6 bases). The CDR3 extends over 14 amino acids. V dropped 5 bases and J dropped 7 bases, with 16 bases sitting between them. CDR3 bases: TGTGCCAGCAGTCCCGGACTAACTTTGAATACGCAGTATTTT. This gives the protein CASSPGLTLNTQYF.